This T cell receptor beta chain appears in the sequencing data of a study of shared clonotypes between healthy human individuals. As for the study in general: Per donor, CD8 memory used one plate, CD8 naive used two, CD4 memory used three and CD4 naive used three. Study-wide findings and caveats: Rarefaction revealed incomplete sorted-subset sequencing despite large depth.

In regard to this clone: Its antigen is undetermined.

Germline CDR1 SGHAT, CDR2 FQDESV (reference sequence). The CDR3 runs 15 residues. V lost 3 bases to trimming and J lost 7 bases, with 18 bases between them. This table comes from immunoSEQ multiplex PCR, and its TCRdb copy is limited to in-frame clones, with some not included. Of about 610,000 clones in the sample, almost 97% were seen once. The source material was naive CD4+ T cells sorted from blood. Subset specified: CD45RA+ positively selected. The genes are TRBV11-1 and TRBJ1-1, with D unresolved. The sequence came from a woman aged 30 to 39 in good health. The CDR3 sequence: CASSFYSSDSSEAFF. CDR3 in DNA: TGTGCCAGCAGCTTTTATTCCAGTGATAGTAGTGAAGCTTTCTTT.